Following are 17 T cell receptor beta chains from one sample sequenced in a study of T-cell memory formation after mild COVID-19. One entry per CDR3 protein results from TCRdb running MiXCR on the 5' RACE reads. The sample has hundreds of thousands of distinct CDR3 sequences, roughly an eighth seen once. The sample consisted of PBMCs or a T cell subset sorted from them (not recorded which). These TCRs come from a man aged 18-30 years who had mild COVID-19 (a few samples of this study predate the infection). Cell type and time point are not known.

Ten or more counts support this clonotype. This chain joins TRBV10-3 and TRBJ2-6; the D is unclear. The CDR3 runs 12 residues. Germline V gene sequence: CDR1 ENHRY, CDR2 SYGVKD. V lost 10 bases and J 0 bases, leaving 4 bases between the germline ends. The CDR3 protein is CATDSGANVLTF. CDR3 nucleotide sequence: TGTGCCACCGACTCTGGGGCCAACGTCCTGACTTTC.

This CDR3 reads CASSKELDSYEQYF. The DNA of the CDR3 is TGTGCCAGCAGCAAGGAACTGGACAGCTACGAGCAGTACTTC. The V gene is TRBV9, the J gene TRBJ2-7; tentative D call: TRBD1 (6 bases). The CDR3 has 14 residues. Germline CDR1 and CDR2: SGDLS and YYNGEE. V lost 4 bases and J lost 3, with 14 bases in between.

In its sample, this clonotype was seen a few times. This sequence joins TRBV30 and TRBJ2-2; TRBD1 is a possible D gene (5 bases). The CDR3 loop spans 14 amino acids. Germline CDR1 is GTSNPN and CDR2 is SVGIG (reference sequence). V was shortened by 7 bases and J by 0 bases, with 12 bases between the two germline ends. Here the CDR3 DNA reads TGTGCCTCCCCGAAGGGGACGAACACCGGGGAGCTGTTTTTT. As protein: CASPKGTNTGELFF.

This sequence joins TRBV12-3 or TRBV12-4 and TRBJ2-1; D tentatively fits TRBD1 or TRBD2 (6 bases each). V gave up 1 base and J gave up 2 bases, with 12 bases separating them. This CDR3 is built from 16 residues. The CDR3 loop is CASSLGQGRTYNEQFF. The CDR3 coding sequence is TGTGCCAGCAGTTTAGGTCAGGGGAGGACCTACAATGAGCAGTTCTTC.

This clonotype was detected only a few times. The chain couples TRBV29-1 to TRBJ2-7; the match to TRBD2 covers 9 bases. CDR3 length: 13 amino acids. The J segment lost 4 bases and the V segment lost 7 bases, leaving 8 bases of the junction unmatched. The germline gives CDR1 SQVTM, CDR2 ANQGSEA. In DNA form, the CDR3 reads TGCAGCGCCAGAATAGCGGGGGATTACGAGCAGTACGTC. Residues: CSARIAGDYEQYV.

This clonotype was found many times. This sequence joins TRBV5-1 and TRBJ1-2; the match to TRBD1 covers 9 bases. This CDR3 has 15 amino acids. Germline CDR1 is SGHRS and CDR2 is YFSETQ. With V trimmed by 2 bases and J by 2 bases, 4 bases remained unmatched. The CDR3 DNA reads TGCGCCAGCAGCTTACAGGGGGCGGTAAACTATGGCTACACCTTC. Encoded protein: CASSLQGAVNYGYTF.

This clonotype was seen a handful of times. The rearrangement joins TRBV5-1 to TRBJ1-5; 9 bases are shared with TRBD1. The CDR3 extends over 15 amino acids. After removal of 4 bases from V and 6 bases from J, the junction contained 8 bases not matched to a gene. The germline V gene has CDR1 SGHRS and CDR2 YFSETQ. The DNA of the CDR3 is TGCGCCAGCAGCACCGGGACAGGGCCTGGTCAGCCCCAGCATTTT. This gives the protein CASSTGTGPGQPQHF. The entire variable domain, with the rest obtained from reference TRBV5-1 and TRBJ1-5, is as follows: KAGVTQTPRYLIKTRGQQVTLSCSPISGHRSVSWYQQTPGQGLQFLFEYFSETQRNKGNFPGRFSGRQFSNSRSEMNVSTLELGDSALYLCASSTGTGPGQPQHFGDGTRLSIL.

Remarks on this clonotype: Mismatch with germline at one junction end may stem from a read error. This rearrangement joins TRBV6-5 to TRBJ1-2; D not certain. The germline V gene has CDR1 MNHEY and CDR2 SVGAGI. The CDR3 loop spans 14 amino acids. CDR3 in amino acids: CASSYSRLGYDYTF. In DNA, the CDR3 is TGTGCCAGCAGTTACTCCCGACTGGGCTATGACTACACCTTC.

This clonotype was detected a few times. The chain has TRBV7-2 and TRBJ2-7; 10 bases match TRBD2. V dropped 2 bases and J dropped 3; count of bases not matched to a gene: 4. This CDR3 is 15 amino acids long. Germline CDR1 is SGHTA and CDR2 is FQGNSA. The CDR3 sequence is CASSLHSGGRYEQYF. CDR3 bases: TGTGCCAGCAGCTTACATAGCGGGGGGCGCTACGAGCAGTACTTC.

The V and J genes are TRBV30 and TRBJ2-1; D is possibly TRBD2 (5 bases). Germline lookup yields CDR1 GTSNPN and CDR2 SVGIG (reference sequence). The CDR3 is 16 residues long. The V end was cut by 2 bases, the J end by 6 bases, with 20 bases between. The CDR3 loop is CAWSLTAGIPGNEQFF. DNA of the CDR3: TGTGCCTGGAGTCTTACCGCCGGGATTCCGGGCAATGAGCAGTTCTTC.

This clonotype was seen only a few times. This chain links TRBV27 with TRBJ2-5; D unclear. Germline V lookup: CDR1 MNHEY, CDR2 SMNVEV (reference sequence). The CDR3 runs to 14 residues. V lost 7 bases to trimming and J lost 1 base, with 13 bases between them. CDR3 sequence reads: CASKTMAVQETQYF. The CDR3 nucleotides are TGTGCCAGCAAAACGATGGCAGTCCAAGAGACCCAGTACTTC.

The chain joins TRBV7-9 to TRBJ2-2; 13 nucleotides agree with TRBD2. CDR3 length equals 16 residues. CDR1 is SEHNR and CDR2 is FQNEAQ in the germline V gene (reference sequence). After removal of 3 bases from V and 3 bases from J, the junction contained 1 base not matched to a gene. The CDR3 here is CASSFTSGGDTGELFF. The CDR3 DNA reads TGTGCCAGCAGCTTCACTAGCGGGGGGGACACCGGGGAGCTGTTTTTT.

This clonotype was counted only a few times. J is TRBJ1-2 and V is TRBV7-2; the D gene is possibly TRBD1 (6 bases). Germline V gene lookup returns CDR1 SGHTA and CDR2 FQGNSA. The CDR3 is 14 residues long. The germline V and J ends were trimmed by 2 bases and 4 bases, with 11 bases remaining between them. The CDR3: CASSLNRASYGYTF. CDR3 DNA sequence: TGTGCCAGCAGCTTAAACAGGGCGTCCTATGGCTACACCTTC.

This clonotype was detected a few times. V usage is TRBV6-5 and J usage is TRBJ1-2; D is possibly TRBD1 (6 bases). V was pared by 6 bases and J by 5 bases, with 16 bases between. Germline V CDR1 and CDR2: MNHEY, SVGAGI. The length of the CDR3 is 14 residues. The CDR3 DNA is TGTGCCAGCAGCTCTAGGGGGAGCAGGTATGGCTACACCTTC. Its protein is CASSSRGSRYGYTF.

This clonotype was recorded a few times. DNA of the CDR3: TGTGCCAGCAGCGTAGGGTGGGAGACTGGAAACACCATATATTTT. Translated: CASSVGWETGNTIYF. The V call is TRBV9, the J call TRBJ1-3; D is ambiguous. This CDR3 has 15 amino acids. V was cut by 0 bases and J by 2 bases, with 9 bases left in between. The V gene's germline CDR1 is SGDLS and CDR2 YYNGEE.

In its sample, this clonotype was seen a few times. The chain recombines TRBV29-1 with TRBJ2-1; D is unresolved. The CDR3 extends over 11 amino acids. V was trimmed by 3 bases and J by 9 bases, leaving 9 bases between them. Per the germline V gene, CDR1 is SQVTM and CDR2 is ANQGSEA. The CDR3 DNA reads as TGCAGCGTTGATTTTCGGATTGAGCAGTTCTTC. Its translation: CSVDFRIEQFF.

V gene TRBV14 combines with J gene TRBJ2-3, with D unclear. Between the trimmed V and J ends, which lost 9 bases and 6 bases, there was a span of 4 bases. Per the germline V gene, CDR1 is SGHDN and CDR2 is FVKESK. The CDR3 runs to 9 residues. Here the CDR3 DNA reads TGTGCCAGAACTGATACGCAGTATTTT. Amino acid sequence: CARTDTQYF.